This record concerns one TCR beta chain sequence. This sample was taken from a study of control samples from healthy donors and cancer patients. Assay used: immunoSEQ multiplex PCR; TCRdb lists only in-frame clones, some missing. The sample lists just over 90,000 clones; around 83% were seen once. V was pared by 4 bases and J by 8 bases, with 15 bases of the junction left unmatched. CDR1 is SGHTA and CDR2 is FQGTGA in the germline V gene. The CDR3 runs to 17 residues. Sequencing input: blood. The TCR was taken from a woman between 50 and 59 years old in good health. The chain couples TRBV7-3 to TRBJ2-1, with 9 positions matching TRBD2. CDR3: CASSSPRGVAGDDEQFF. As DNA, the CDR3 is TGTGCCAGCAGCTCGCCCCGCGGGGTAGCGGGAGATGATGAGCAGTTCTTC.